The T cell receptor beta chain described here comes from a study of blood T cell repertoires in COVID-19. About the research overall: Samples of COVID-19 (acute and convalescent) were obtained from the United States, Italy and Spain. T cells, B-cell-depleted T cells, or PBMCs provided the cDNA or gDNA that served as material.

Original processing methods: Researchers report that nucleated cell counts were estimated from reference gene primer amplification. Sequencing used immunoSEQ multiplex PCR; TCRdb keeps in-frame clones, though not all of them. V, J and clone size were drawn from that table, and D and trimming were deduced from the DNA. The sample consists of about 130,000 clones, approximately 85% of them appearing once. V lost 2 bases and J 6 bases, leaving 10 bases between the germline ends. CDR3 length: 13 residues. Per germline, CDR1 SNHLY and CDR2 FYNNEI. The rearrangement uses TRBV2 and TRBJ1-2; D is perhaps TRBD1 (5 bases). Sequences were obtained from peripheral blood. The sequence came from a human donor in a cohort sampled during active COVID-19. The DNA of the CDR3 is TGTGCCAGCAGTGAACTCAGGGTGGATGGCTACACCTTC. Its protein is CASSELRVDGYTF.